The entry that follows covers one T cell receptor (beta chain) sequence. Its antigen remains unknown. The sample belongs to a study of Ad26.COV2.S vaccination and SARS-CoV-2 variants. The sample's treatment: about 20 received Ad26.COV2.S at low or high dose, single or two shots; a few received placebo; per-sample allocation not given. Specimens were obtained on day 63 following the first vaccine or placebo injection. Adults aged 18-55 years in Boston included the donor. The V and J ends lost 4 bases and 1 base respectively, with 15 bases between them. The length of the CDR3 is 16 residues. CDR1 and CDR2 from the germline V gene are MGHRA and YSYEKL. Generated by immunoSEQ multiplex PCR, the TCRdb table keeps only in-frame clones and is missing some. This table has some 370,000 clones, roughly 80% appearing once. Findings of the study overall: In vaccinated individuals, spike-specific CD8+ and CD4+ T cell responses reportedly displayed substantial breadth.

The sequencing used peripheral blood, collected in a trial of Ad26.COV2.S vaccine versus placebo. The source of this sequence is a person aged 18-65 years who received the Ad26.COV2.S COVID-19 vaccine or a placebo. The rearrangement uses TRBV4-1 and TRBJ2-3, with TRBD1 as a possible D gene (6 bases). CDR3 residues: CASSLRSWGRTDTQYF. CDR3 DNA: TGCGCCAGCAGCCTTCGATCTTGGGGGCGCACAGATACGCAGTATTTT.